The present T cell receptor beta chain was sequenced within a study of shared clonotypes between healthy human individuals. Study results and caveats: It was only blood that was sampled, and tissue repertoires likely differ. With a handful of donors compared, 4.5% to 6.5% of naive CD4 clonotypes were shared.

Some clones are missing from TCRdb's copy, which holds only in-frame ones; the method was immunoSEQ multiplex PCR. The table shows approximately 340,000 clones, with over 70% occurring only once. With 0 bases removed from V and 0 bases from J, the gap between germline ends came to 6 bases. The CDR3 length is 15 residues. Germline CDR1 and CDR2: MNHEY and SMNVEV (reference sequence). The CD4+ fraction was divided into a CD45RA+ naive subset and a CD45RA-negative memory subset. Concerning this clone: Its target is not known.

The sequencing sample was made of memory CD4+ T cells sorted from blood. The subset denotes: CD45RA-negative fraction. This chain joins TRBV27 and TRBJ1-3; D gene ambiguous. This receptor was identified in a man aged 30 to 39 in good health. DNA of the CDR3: TGTGCCAGCAGTTTATCGGGGTTCTCTGGAAACACCATATATTTT. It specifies CASSLSGFSGNTIYF.